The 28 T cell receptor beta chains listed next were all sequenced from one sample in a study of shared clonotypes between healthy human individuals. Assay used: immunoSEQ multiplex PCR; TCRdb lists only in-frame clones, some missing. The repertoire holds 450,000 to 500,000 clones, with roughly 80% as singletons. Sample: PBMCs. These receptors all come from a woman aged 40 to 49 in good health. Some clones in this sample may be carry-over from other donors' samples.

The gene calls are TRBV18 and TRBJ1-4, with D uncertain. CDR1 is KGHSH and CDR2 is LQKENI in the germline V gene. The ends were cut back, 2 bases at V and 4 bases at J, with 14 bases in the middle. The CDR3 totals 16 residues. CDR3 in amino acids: CASSPRSASVNEKLFF. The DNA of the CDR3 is TGTGCCAGCTCACCAAGGTCGGCCAGCGTTAATGAAAAACTGTTTTTT.

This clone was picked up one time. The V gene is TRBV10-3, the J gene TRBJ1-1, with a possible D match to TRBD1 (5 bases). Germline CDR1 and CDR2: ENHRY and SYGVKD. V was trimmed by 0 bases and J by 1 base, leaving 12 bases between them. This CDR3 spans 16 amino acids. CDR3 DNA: TGTGCCATCAGTGAGTCGCCCAGGGCGGAGAACACTGAAGCTTTCTTT. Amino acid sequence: CAISESPRAENTEAFF.

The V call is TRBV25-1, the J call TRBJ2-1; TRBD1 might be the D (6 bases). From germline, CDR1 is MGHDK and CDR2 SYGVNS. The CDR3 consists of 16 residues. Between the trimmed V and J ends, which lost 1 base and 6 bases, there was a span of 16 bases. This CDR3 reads CASSELSGEASNEQFF. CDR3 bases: TGTGCCAGCAGTGAATTGTCAGGGGAAGCTAGCAATGAGCAGTTCTTC.

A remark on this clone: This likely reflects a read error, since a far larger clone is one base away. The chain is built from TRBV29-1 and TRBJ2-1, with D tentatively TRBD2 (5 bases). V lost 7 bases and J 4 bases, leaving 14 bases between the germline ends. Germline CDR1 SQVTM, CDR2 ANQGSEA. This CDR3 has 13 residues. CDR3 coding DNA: TGCAGCGGTGGCCTTAGGAGGTACAATGAGCAGTTCTTC. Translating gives CSGGLRRYNEQFF.

CDR3 amino acids: CASSESRATPNYGYTF. The CDR3, as DNA: TGTGCCAGCTCCGAGTCAAGGGCGACCCCTAACTATGGCTACACCTTC. This chain uses TRBV18 with TRBJ1-2; D ambiguous. With 6 bases removed from V and 0 bases from J, the gap between germline ends came to 17 bases. The CDR3 contains 16 residues. Germline CDR1 is KGHSH and CDR2 is LQKENI.

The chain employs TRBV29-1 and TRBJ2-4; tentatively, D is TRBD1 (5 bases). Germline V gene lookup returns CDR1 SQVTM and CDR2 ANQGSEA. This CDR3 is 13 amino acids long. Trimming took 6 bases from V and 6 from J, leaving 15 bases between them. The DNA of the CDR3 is TGCAGCGTCGTGCGGCAGGGTGGAAACATTCAGTACTTC. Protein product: CSVVRQGGNIQYF.

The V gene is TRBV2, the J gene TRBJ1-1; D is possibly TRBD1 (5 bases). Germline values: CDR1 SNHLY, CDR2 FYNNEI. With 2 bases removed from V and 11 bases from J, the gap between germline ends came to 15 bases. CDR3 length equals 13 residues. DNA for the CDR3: TGTGCCAGCAGTGAATTGATGGGGACTCGGGCTTTCTTT. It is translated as CASSELMGTRAFF.

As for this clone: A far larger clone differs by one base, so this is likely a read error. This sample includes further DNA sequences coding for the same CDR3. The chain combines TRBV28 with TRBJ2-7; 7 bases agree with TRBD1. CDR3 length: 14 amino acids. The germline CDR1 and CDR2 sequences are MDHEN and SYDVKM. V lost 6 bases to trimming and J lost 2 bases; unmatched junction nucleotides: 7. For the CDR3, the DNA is TGTGCCAGCAGCTTCAGGGGGTCCGCCTACGAGCAGTACTTC. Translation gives CASSFRGSAYEQYF.

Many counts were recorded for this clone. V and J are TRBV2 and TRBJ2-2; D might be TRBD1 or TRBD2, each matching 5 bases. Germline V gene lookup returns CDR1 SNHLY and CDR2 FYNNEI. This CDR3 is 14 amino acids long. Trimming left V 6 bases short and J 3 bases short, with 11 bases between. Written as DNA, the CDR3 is TGTGCCAGCAGGTCAGGGACGGACACCGGGGAGCTGTTTTTT. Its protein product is CASRSGTDTGELFF.

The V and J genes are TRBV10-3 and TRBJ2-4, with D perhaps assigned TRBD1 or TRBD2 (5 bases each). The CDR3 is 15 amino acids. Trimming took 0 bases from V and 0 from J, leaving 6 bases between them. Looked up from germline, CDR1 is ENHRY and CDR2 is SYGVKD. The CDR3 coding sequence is TGTGCCATCAGTGAGTCCGGGACAGCCAAAAACATTCAGTACTTC. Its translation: CAISESGTAKNIQYF.

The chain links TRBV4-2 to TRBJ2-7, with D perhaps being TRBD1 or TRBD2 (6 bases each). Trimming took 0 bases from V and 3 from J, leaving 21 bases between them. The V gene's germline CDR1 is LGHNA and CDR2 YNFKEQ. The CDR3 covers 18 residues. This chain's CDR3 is CASSQDVGGQALFYEQYF. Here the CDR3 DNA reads TGTGCCAGCAGCCAAGACGTAGGGGGGCAGGCCCTTTTCTACGAGCAGTACTTC.

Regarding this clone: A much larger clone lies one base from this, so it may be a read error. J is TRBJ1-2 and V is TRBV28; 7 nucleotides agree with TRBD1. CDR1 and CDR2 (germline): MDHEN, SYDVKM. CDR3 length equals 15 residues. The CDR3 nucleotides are TGTACCAGCAGGCGGGGGACAGTCGCTAACTATGGCTACACCTTC. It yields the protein CTSRRGTVANYGYTF.

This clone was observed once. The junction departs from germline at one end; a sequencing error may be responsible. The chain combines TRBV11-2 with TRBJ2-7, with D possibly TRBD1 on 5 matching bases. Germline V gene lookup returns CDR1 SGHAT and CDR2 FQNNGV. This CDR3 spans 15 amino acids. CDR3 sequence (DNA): TGTGCCAGTAGCTTTTCGGAAGGGGTTTCCTACGAGCAGTACTTC. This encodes CASSFSEGVSYEQYF.

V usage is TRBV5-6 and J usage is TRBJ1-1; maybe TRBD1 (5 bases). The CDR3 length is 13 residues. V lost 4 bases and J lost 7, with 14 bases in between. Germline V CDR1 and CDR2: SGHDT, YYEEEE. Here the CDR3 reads CASSAVGQGEAFF. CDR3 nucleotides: TGTGCCAGCAGCGCTGTCGGGCAGGGTGAAGCTTTCTTT. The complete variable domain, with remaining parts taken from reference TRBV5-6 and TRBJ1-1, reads DAGVTQSPTHLIKTRGQQVTLRCSPKSGHDTVSWYQQALGQGPQFIFQYYEEEERQRGNFPDRFSGHQFPNYSSELNVNALLLGDSALYLCASSAVGQGEAFFGQGTRLTVV.

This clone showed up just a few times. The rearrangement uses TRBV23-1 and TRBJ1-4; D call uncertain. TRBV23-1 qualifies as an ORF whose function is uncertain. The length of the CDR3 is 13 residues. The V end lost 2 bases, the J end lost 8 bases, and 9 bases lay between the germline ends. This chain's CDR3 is CASSQPSYEKLFF. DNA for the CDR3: TGCGCCAGCAGTCAACCCTCCTACGAAAAACTGTTTTTT.

The CDR3 nucleotides are TGTGCCAGCAGTTTAGGAGGGGGGGCTAACTATGGCTACACCTTC. Translated, it gives CASSLGGGANYGYTF. V and J are TRBV27 and TRBJ1-2; D is possibly TRBD1 (6 bases). CDR1 is MNHEY, CDR2 SMNVEV, per germline (reference sequence). V lost 2 bases and J 0 bases, leaving 10 bases between the germline ends. The CDR3 has 15 amino acids.

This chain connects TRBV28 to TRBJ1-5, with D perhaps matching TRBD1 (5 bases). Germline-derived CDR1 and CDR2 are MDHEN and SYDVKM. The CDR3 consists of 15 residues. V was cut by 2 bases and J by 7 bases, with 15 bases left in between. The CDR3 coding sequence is TGTGCCAGCAGTTTAAGGTCAGGGTTTAACCAGCCCCAGCATTTT. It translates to CASSLRSGFNQPQHF. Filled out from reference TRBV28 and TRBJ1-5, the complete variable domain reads DVKVTQSSRYLVKRTGEKVFLECVQDMDHENMFWYRQDPGLGLRLIYFSYDVKMKEKGDIPEGYSVSREKKERFSLILESASTNQTSMYLCASSLRSGFNQPQHFGDGTRLSIL.

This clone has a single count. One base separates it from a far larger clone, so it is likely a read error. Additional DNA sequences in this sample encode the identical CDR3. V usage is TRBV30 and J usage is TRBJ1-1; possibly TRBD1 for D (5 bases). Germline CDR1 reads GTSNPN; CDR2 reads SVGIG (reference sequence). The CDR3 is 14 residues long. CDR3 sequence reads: CAWSPIRGTAEAFF. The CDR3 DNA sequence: TGTGCCTGGAGTCCCATAAGGGGCACAGCTGAAGCCTTCTTT.

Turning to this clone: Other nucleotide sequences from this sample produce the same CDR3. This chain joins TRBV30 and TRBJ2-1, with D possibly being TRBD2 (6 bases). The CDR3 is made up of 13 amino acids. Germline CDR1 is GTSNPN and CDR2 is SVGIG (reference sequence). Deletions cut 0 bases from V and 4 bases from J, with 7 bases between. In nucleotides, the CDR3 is TGTGCCTGGAGTGTTGGACTATACAATGAGCAGTTCTTC. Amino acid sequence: CAWSVGLYNEQFF.

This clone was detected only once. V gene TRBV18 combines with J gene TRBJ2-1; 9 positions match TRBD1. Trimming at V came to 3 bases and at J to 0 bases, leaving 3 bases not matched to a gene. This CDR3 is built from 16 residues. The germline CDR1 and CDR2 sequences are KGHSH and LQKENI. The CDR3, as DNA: TGTGCCAGCTCACCGTCGACAGGGGGCTCCTACAATGAGCAGTTCTTC. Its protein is CASSPSTGGSYNEQFF.

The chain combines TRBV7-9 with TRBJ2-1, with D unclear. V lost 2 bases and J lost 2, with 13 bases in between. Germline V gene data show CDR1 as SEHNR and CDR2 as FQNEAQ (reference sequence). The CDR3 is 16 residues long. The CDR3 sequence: CASSLIGSPTYNEQFF. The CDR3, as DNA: TGTGCCAGCAGCTTAATCGGATCACCGACCTACAATGAGCAGTTCTTC.

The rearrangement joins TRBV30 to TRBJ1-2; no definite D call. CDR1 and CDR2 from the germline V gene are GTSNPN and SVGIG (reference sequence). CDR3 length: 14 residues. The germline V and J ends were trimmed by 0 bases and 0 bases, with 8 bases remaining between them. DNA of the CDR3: TGTGCCTGGAGTGTACGGGTCCCTAACTATGGCTACACCTTC. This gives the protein CAWSVRVPNYGYTF.

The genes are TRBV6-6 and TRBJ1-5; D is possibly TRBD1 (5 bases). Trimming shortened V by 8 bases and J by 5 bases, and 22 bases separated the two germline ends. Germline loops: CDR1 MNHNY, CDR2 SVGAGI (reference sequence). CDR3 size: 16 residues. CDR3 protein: CASGKGFRDGHQPQHF. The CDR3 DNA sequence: TGTGCCAGCGGAAAAGGTTTCAGGGACGGGCATCAGCCCCAGCATTTT.

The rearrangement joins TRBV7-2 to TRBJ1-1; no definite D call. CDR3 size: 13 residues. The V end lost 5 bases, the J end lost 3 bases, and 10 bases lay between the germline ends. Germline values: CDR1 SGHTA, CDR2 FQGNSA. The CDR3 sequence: CASSPGAYTEAFF. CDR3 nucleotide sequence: TGTGCCAGCAGCCCGGGAGCCTACACTGAAGCTTTCTTT.

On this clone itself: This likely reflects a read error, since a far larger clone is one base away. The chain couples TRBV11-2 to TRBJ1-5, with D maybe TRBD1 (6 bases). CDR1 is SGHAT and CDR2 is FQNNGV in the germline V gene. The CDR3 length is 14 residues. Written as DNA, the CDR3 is TGTGCCAGCAGCTTAGCCGGGGGCAAGCAGCCCCAGCATTTT. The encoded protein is CASSLAGGKQPQHF.

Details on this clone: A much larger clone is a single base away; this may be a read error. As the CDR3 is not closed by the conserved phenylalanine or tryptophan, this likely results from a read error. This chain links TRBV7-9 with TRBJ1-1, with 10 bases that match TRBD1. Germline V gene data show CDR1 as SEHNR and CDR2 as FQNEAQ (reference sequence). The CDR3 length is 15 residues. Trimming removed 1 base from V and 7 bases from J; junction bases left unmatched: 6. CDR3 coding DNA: TGTGCCAGCAGCTTAGACGGGACAGGGGACCGTGAAGCTTTCTCT. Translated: CASSLDGTGDREAFS.

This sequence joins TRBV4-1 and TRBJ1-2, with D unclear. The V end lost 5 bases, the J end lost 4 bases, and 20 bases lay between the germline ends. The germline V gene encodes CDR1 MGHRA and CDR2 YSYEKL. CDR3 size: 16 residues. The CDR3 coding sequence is TGCGCCAGCAGCTCTGGGCTGAACCGAAAGACCTATGGCTACACCTTC. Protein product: CASSSGLNRKTYGYTF.

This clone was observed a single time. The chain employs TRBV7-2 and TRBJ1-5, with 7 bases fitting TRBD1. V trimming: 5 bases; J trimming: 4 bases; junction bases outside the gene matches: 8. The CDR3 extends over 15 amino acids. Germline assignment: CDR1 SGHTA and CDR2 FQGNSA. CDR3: CASSIQGNGNQPQHF. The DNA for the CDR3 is TGTGCCAGCAGCATACAGGGGAATGGAAATCAGCCCCAGCATTTT.